A selection of T cell receptor beta chains follows, all from one sample in a study of blood T cell repertoires in COVID-19. Method: immunoSEQ multiplex PCR; TCRdb's copy keeps in-frame clones and lacks some. The data hold over 65,000 clones, with 85% to 90% observed a single time. Sample: peripheral blood. These receptors originate from an older woman with acute or convalescent COVID-19. Both conserved end residues are part of each CDR3. Fields, in order: V gene, J gene, clone size, D gene, CDR3 DNA, CDR3 protein. A D gene is named only where the DNA matches it firmly. Expanded clones are given a class, and other clones once, few, many or no size at all.

TRBV29-1,TRBJ2-1,NA,TRBD2,TGCAGCGTTGGTTTCCTAGCGGGGGTCAATGAGCAGTTCTTC,CSVGFLAGVNEQFF
TRBV6-5,TRBJ1-4,NA,NA,TGTGCCAGCACTCCTTGGGGGGGATCGATAGAAAAACTGTTTTTT,CASTPWGGSIEKLFF
TRBV19,TRBJ1-5,NA,TRBD1,TGTGCCAGTAGTGGAGGGCAGGGGGCGAATCAGCCCCAGCATTTT,CASSGGQGANQPQHF
TRBV5-1,TRBJ2-2,NA,TRBD2,TGCGCCAGCAGCTTGAGGGCCGGGAGGCTGACCGGGGAGCTGTTTTTT,CASSLRAGRLTGELFF
TRBV6-1,TRBJ2-5,NA,NA,TGTGCCAGCAGTGAAGCGCGAGAGACCCAGTACTTC,CASSEARETQYF
TRBV7-2,TRBJ2-1,NA,NA,TGTGCCAGCAGCTTTAACAATGAGCAGTTCTTC,CASSFNNEQFF
TRBV6-5,TRBJ1-6,NA,NA,TGTGCCAGCAGTTACGCAGGTGATTCACCCCTCCACTTT,CASSYAGDSPLHF
TRBV7-6,TRBJ1-1,NA,TRBD1,TGTGCCAGCAGCCCGAGGACAGGGATGAACACTGAAGCTTTCTTT,CASSPRTGMNTEAFF
TRBV3-1/TRBV3-2,TRBJ1-1,NA,NA,TGTGCCAGCAGAGCAGGGGTTGGGAACACTGAAGCTTTCTTT,CASRAGVGNTEAFF
TRBV2,TRBJ2-3,NA,TRBD2,TGTGCCAGCGGAGCGGGGCCCTCCACAGATACGCAGTATTTT,CASGAGPSTDTQYF
TRBV7-2,TRBJ1-2,NA,TRBD1,TGTGCCAGCAGCTTAACCGGGACAGGGCCGACCTATGGCTACACCTTC,CASSLTGTGPTYGYTF
TRBV4-2,TRBJ2-3,NA,TRBD2,TGTGCCAGCAGCCAAGCCCCGCTAGCGGGGGGTCGCACAGATACGCAGTATTTT,CASSQAPLAGGRTDTQYF
TRBV9,TRBJ2-4,NA,TRBD1,TGTGCCAGCAGCTTGGGGGGACAGGGTAAAAACATTCAGTACTTC,CASSLGGQGKNIQYF
TRBV5-4,TRBJ1-6,NA,TRBD1,TGTGCCAGCGGCGGACAGGCGAATTCACCCCTCCACTTT,CASGGQANSPLHF
TRBV11-2,TRBJ2-1,NA,NA,TGTGCCAGCAGCTTACTAGTAAAGCTCAATGAGCAGTTCTTC,CASSLLVKLNEQFF
TRBV7-2,TRBJ2-2,NA,TRBD2,TGTGCCAGCAGCTTACACGCTAGCGGGGGACGCACCGGGGAGCTGTTTTTT,CASSLHASGGRTGELFF
TRBV30,TRBJ1-3,NA,NA,TGTGCCTGGAGTGTATTTTCTGTCGACACCATATATTTT,CAWSVFSVDTIYF
TRBV7-2,TRBJ1-6,once,TRBD1,TGTGCCAGCAGACGGGACAGATCCTCCTATAATTCACCCCTCCACTTT,CASRRDRSSYNSPLHF
TRBV5-1,TRBJ2-1,NA,TRBD2,TGCGCCAGCAGCTTAACTAGCGCAGACTACAATGAGCAGTTCTTC,CASSLTSADYNEQFF
TRBV27,TRBJ2-2,NA,NA,TGTGCCAGCAGCCGGACACTCGGGGAGCTGTTTTTT,CASSRTLGELFF
TRBV7-2,TRBJ2-1,NA,TRBD1,TGTGCCAGCAGCTTGGGACAGGGGAAAGGTGATGAGCAGTTCTTC,CASSLGQGKGDEQFF
TRBV27,TRBJ1-6,NA,TRBD1,TGTGCCAGCAGTTCCCCTCGGACAGGCTATAATTCACCCCTCCACTTT,CASSSPRTGYNSPLHF
TRBV7-7,TRBJ2-6,NA,TRBD1,TGTGCCAGCAGCCAAGGGGGCCCTGGGGCCAACGTCCTGACTTTC,CASSQGGPGANVLTF
TRBV5-1,TRBJ1-1,NA,NA,TGCGCCAGCAGCTTGGAGAGGATTATGAACACTGAAGCTTTCTTT,CASSLERIMNTEAFF
TRBV2,TRBJ1-1,NA,NA,TGTGCCAGCAGGACCCCGGGGAGTGGGACTGAAGCTTTCTTT,CASRTPGSGTEAFF
TRBV27,TRBJ2-5,NA,TRBD1,TGTGCCAGCAGTTTATTGCGTGGCGGGGACAGGGGGCGGGAGACCCAGTACTTC,CASSLLRGGDRGRETQYF
TRBV30,TRBJ1-1,NA,NA,TGTGCCTGGAACCACGAGCGAGCCACTGAAGCTTTCTTT,CAWNHERATEAFF
TRBV4-2,TRBJ1-1,NA,TRBD1,TGTGCCAGCAGCCACACAGGACAGGGGAACACTGAAGCTTTCTTT,CASSHTGQGNTEAFF
TRBV5-1,TRBJ2-1,NA,NA,TGCGCCAGCAGTACGCTACTTTACAATGAGCAGTTCTTC,CASSTLLYNEQFF
TRBV27,TRBJ2-3,NA,TRBD2,TGTGCCAGCAGTCTGCGGGGGGCAGATACGCAGTATTTT,CASSLRGADTQYF
TRBV5-4,TRBJ2-3,NA,NA,TGTGCCAGCAGCTTGGACAGCCGTCTTCGCACAGATACGCAGTATTTT,CASSLDSRLRTDTQYF
TRBV5-1,TRBJ1-1,NA,TRBD1,TGCGCCAGCAGCTTAGGGGGACAGTCGGACCAGCGGGCTTTCTTT,CASSLGGQSDQRAFF
TRBV4-3,TRBJ2-1,NA,TRBD2,TGCGCCAGCAGCCCCGCGGGGGGATCCTACAATGAGCAGTTCTTC,CASSPAGGSYNEQFF
TRBV9,TRBJ1-2,once,TRBD1,TGTGCCAGCAGCCCCCGACAGGGCTATGGCTACACCTTC,CASSPRQGYGYTF
TRBV5-4,TRBJ2-1,NA,TRBD1,TGTGCCAGCAGCTACGGACAGGGGGCGCGGAATGAGCAGTTCTTC,CASSYGQGARNEQFF
TRBV5-3,TRBJ1-1,NA,TRBD1,TGTGCCAGAAGCAGGACAGGGGAAGCTTTCTTT,CARSRTGEAFF
TRBV6-6,TRBJ2-2,NA,NA,TGTGCCACCTACACCCGGGAGAGGAACACCGGGGAGCTGTTTTTT,CATYTRERNTGELFF
TRBV4-2,TRBJ1-1,NA,NA,TGTGCCAGCAGCCAAGAAAACAGATATTCCACTGAAGCTTTCTTT,CASSQENRYSTEAFF
TRBV18,TRBJ1-2,NA,NA,TGTGCCAGCTCACCCTCTCAACAGGGCCTACATGGCTACACCTTC,CASSPSQQGLHGYTF
TRBV5-5,TRBJ2-5,NA,TRBD2,TGTGCCAGCAGCTTCGGTAGCGGGAGGGGAGAGACCCAGTACTTC,CASSFGSGRGETQYF